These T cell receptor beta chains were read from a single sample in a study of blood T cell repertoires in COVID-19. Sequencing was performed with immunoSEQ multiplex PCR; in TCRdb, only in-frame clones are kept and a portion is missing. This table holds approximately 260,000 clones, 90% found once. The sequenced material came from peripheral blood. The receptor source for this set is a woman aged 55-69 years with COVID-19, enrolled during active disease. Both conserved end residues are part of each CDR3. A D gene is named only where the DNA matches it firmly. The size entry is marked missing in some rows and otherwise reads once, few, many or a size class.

CASSPAGRTQETQYF	TGCGCCAGCAGCCCCGCCGGGAGGACCCAAGAGACCCAGTACTTC	TRBD2	TRBJ2-5	NA	TRBV5-1	15
CASSLSGGGPYEQYF	TGTGCCAGCAGCCTTAGCGGGGGAGGGCCCTACGAGCAGTACTTC	TRBD2	TRBJ2-7	NA	TRBV3-1/TRBV3-2	15
CASSPLSGTGGTEAFF	TGTGCCAGCTCACCACTCTCCGGGACAGGGGGCACTGAAGCTTTCTTT	TRBD1	TRBJ1-1	NA	TRBV18	16
CASSTTSRGGGYTF	TGTGCCAGCAGCACAACCTCCAGGGGTGGAGGCTACACCTTC	NA	TRBJ1-2	NA	TRBV7-2	14
CASSVKSLANYGYTF	TGTGCCAGCAGTGTTAAATCGTTAGCTAACTATGGCTACACCTTC	NA	TRBJ1-2	NA	TRBV2	15
CASLERGQNTEAFF	TGTGCCAGCCTCGAGAGGGGGCAGAACACTGAAGCTTTCTTT	TRBD1	TRBJ1-1	NA	TRBV6-5	14
CASSSRLAGASVTGELFF	TGTGCCAGCAGCTCGAGACTAGCGGGGGCCTCGGTCACCGGGGAGCTGTTTTTT	TRBD2	TRBJ2-2	NA	TRBV7-2	18
CASTANRGGTYNEQFF	TGTGCCAGCACCGCAAATCGGGGTGGAACTTACAATGAGCAGTTCTTC	NA	TRBJ2-1	NA	TRBV4-2	16
CASSFSDTNQPQHF	TGTGCCAGCAGTTTCTCTGACACCAATCAGCCCCAGCATTTT	NA	TRBJ1-5	NA	TRBV6-2/TRBV6-3	14
CASSRRENSPLHF	TGTGCCAGCAGTCGCAGGGAAAATTCACCCCTCCACTTT	NA	TRBJ1-6	NA	TRBV7-9	13
CASSQVSGTEAFF	TGTGCCAGCAGCCAAGTCTCGGGCACTGAAGCTTTCTTT	NA	TRBJ1-1	NA	TRBV3-1/TRBV3-2	13
CASSQDPQGDISEKLFF	TGTGCCAGCAGCCAAGATCCGCAGGGGGATATTAGTGAAAAACTGTTTTTT	TRBD1	TRBJ1-4	NA	TRBV4-2	17
CASSPGTGTEAFF	TGTGCCAGCTCACCGGGGACAGGCACTGAAGCTTTCTTT	TRBD1	TRBJ1-1	once	TRBV18	13
CASSFGQGAGTGELFF	TGTGCCAGCAGTTTTGGACAGGGGGCAGGGACCGGGGAGCTGTTTTTT	TRBD1	TRBJ2-2	NA	TRBV6-2/TRBV6-3	16
CASSLRNSYNSPLHF	TGTGCCAGCAGTTTGCGAAACTCCTATAATTCACCCCTCCACTTT	NA	TRBJ1-6	NA	TRBV27	15
CASSPGGHSSYGYTF	TGTGCCAGCAGCCCGGGGGGCCATTCGAGCTATGGCTACACCTTC	NA	TRBJ1-2	NA	TRBV7-3	15
CASSRKTGDIEQFF	TGTGCCAGCAGCCGGAAGACAGGGGATATAGAGCAGTTCTTC	TRBD1	TRBJ2-1	NA	TRBV7-2	14
CASSIQGGYEQYF	TGTGCCAGTAGTATTCAGGGGGGCTACGAGCAGTACTTC	NA	TRBJ2-7	NA	TRBV19	13
CASSPGNGQGLRNTIYF	TGCGCCAGCAGCCCAGGAAACGGACAGGGGCTCCGAAACACCATATATTTT	TRBD1	TRBJ1-3	NA	TRBV4-3	17
CASSPTGGNAQPQHF	TGTGCCAGCAGCCCGACAGGGGGCAATGCTCAGCCCCAGCATTTT	TRBD1	TRBJ1-5	NA	TRBV6-5	15
CASSLGGGPANEKLFF	TGTGCCAGCAGCTTGGGGGGGGGCCCGGCTAATGAAAAACTGTTTTTT	NA	TRBJ1-4	NA	TRBV5-8	16
CASSWGQLEKLFF	TGCGCCAGCAGCTGGGGACAGCTCGAAAAACTGTTTTTT	TRBD1	TRBJ1-4	few	TRBV5-1	13
CASSPGPGTTSTDTQYF	TGTGCCAGCAGCCCGGGCCCAGGGACAACTAGCACAGATACGCAGTATTTT	NA	TRBJ2-3	NA	TRBV9	17
CASSQDGRGELFF	TGCGCCAGCAGCCAAGACGGGAGGGGGGAGCTGTTTTTT	TRBD2	TRBJ2-2	NA	TRBV4-3	13
CATSRDGSYNQPQHF	TGTGCCACCAGCAGAGATGGGAGCTACAATCAGCCCCAGCATTTT	NA	TRBJ1-5	NA	TRBV15	15
CASSQPNRGDGYTF	TGCGCCAGCAGCCAACCAAACAGGGGCGATGGCTACACCTTC	TRBD1	TRBJ1-2	NA	TRBV4-1	14
CASKRSPTAGNTIYF	TGTGCCAGCAAGAGGAGTCCTACCGCTGGAAACACCATATATTTT	NA	TRBJ1-3	few	TRBV2	15
CASSAGYSDSYNEQFF	TGTGCCAGCAGCGCTGGGTACAGTGACTCCTACAATGAGCAGTTCTTC	NA	TRBJ2-1	NA	TRBV9	16
CASSPYWKLAGGTYEQYF	TGTGCCAGCTCACCCTACTGGAAACTAGCGGGGGGGACCTACGAGCAGTACTTC	TRBD2	TRBJ2-7	once	TRBV18	18